These 31 T cell receptor beta chains share one sample of origin, sequenced in a study of PD-L1 blockade in urothelial cancer. Data came from immunoSEQ multiplex PCR; TCRdb stores just in-frame clones and leaves some out. This sample has 20,000 to 25,000 clones; about 90% occur once, and the top ten carry 10% to 12%. The time point denotes: peripheral blood 6 weeks after treatment start. Sequencing was performed on PBMCs, taken around atezolizumab (anti-PD-L1) treatment. The source of these receptors is a woman aged 55-70 years with urothelial cancer.

The chain carries TRBV5-6 and TRBJ2-1; 10 bases line up with TRBD2. The CDR3 loop spans 14 amino acids. Trimming removed 4 bases from V and 6 bases from J; junction bases left unmatched: 4. Looked up from germline, CDR1 is SGHDT and CDR2 is YYEEEE. CDR3 loop: CASSEREGRNEQFF. The CDR3, as DNA: TGTGCCAGCAGCGAGCGGGAGGGCCGCAATGAGCAGTTCTTC.

The chain couples TRBV7-6 to TRBJ2-2, with a weak D call TRBD2 (5 bases). This CDR3 comprises 15 residues. Germline-derived CDR1 and CDR2 are SGHVS and FNYEAQ. V dropped 5 bases and J dropped 1 base, with 11 bases sitting between them. CDR3 sequence (DNA): TGTGCCAGCAGCCAAAGCGGAGTGAACACCGGGGAGCTGTTTTTT. This translates into CASSQSGVNTGELFF. Full variable domain (rest looked up from reference TRBV7-6 and TRBJ2-2): GAGVSQSPRYKVTKRGQDVALRCDPISGHVSLYWYRQALGQGPEFLTYFNYEAQQDKSGLPNDRFSAERPEGSISTLTIQRTEQRDSAMYRCASSQSGVNTGELFFGEGSRLTVL.

This chain connects TRBV4-3 to TRBJ2-2; TRBD1 aligns across 8 bases. J lost 5 bases, V lost 1 base, and 6 bases had no gene match. This CDR3 has 16 amino acids. Germline V gives CDR1 LGHNA, CDR2 YSLEER. The CDR3 loop is CASSQGTGQGTGELFF. CDR3 coding DNA: TGCGCCAGCAGCCAAGGGACAGGGCAGGGGACCGGGGAGCTGTTTTTT.

The gene calls are TRBV14 and TRBJ1-1; D is undetermined. With 1 base removed from V and 4 bases from J, the gap between germline ends came to 10 bases. The length of the CDR3 is 14 residues. Looked up from germline, CDR1 is SGHDN and CDR2 is FVKESK. The CDR3 protein is CASSQGGGVTEAFF. CDR3 sequence (DNA): TGTGCCAGCAGCCAAGGAGGCGGGGTCACTGAAGCTTTCTTT.

The chain joins TRBV19 to TRBJ1-5, with 7 bases lining up with TRBD1. The CDR3 is made up of 14 amino acids. The germline gives CDR1 LNHDA, CDR2 SQIVND (reference sequence). Germline trimming cut 6 bases from V and 0 bases from J; bases unmatched to any gene: 2. CDR3 region: CASRGQYSNQPQHF. CDR3 coding DNA: TGTGCCAGTAGGGGACAGTATAGCAATCAGCCCCAGCATTTT. Full variable domain (rest looked up from reference TRBV19 and TRBJ1-5): DGGITQSPKYLFRKEGQNVTLSCEQNLNHDAMYWYRQDPGQGLRLIYYSQIVNDFQKGDIAEGYSVSREKKESFPLTVTSAQKNPTAFYLCASRGQYSNQPQHFGDGTRLSIL.

The chain couples TRBV28 to TRBJ2-7; TRBD1 is a possible D gene (5 bases). The CDR3 runs 16 residues. The germline gives CDR1 MDHEN, CDR2 SYDVKM. The V end was cut by 5 bases, the J end by 3 bases, with 20 bases between. Here the CDR3 reads CASSTSRTPNRYEQYF. As DNA, the CDR3 is TGTGCCAGCAGTACCAGTCGGACACCCAACCGCTACGAGCAGTACTTC.

The chain joins TRBV6-1 to TRBJ1-2; TRBD1 aligns across 7 bases. The CDR3 sequence is 15 residues long. Trimming removed 3 bases from V and 1 base from J; junction bases left unmatched: 5. CDR1 and CDR2 from the germline V gene are MNHNS and SASEGT. The DNA of the CDR3 is TGTGCCAGCAGTGAGGACCACAGGGGTAACTATGGCTACACCTTC. Its protein product is CASSEDHRGNYGYTF.

J is TRBJ2-1 and V is TRBV7-9; 7 bases agree with TRBD1. The CDR3 is 17 amino acids. The trim removed 3 bases at V and 3 bases at J, leaving 11 bases unmatched. CDR1 and CDR2 (germline): SEHNR, FQNEAQ (reference sequence). CDR3 residues: CASSFPKTGTGYNEQFF. The CDR3 coding sequence is TGTGCCAGCAGCTTCCCGAAGACAGGGACCGGCTACAATGAGCAGTTCTTC.

The chain links TRBV19 to TRBJ1-2; TRBD1 agrees at 8 bases. Germline V gives CDR1 LNHDA, CDR2 SQIVND (reference sequence). Trimming removed 8 bases from V and 3 bases from J; junction bases left unmatched: 5. The CDR3 sequence is 13 residues long. The CDR3 loop is CASAGGLYYGYTF. The DNA of the CDR3 is TGTGCCAGTGCAGGGGGCCTCTACTATGGCTACACCTTC.

The chain is built from TRBV28 and TRBJ2-6, with 12 positions matching TRBD2. Germline CDR1 reads MDHEN; CDR2 reads SYDVKM. The CDR3 runs 17 residues. The J segment lost 0 bases and the V segment lost 5 bases, leaving 2 bases of the junction unmatched. CDR3 region: CASSGLAGSSGANVLTF. The CDR3, as DNA: TGTGCCAGCAGTGGACTAGCGGGGTCCTCTGGGGCCAACGTCCTGACTTTC. The whole variable domain, filled in from reference TRBV28 and TRBJ2-6, reads DVKVTQSSRYLVKRTGEKVFLECVQDMDHENMFWYRQDPGLGLRLIYFSYDVKMKEKGDIPEGYSVSREKKERFSLILESASTNQTSMYLCASSGLAGSSGANVLTFGAGSRLTVL.

The chain employs TRBV18 and TRBJ2-3; 8 bases are a match to TRBD1. The ends lost 6 bases at V and 6 bases at J; junction bases unmatched: 5. Germline CDR1 KGHSH, CDR2 LQKENI. CDR3 length equals 13 residues. The CDR3, as DNA: TGTGCCAGCTCGGCAACAGGGGGTGATACGCAGTATTTT. Residues: CASSATGGDTQYF.

The chain is built from TRBV27 and TRBJ2-1, with 12 bases identical to TRBD2. The CDR3 is made up of 17 amino acids. From germline, CDR1 is MNHEY and CDR2 SMNVEV (reference sequence). V was pared by 6 bases and J by 3 bases, with 9 bases of the junction left unmatched. The CDR3 here is CASSESSGRAIYNEQFF. In DNA form, the CDR3 reads TGTGCCAGCAGCGAGTCTAGCGGGAGGGCCATCTACAATGAGCAGTTCTTC.

This clone was seen just once. The J gene is TRBJ2-7, the V gene TRBV5-1, with TRBD2 as a possible D gene (5 bases). Trimming removed 4 bases from V and 3 bases from J, with 14 bases in between. The CDR3 runs 14 residues. The V gene's germline CDR1 is SGHRS and CDR2 YFSETQ. The CDR3 is CASSPDGLIYEQYF. The CDR3 DNA reads TGCGCCAGCAGCCCCGACGGACTGATCTACGAGCAGTACTTC.

The gene calls are TRBV27 and TRBJ2-3, with D possibly being TRBD2 (6 bases). This CDR3 region has 14 residues. Germline values: CDR1 MNHEY, CDR2 SMNVEV (reference sequence). V dropped 4 bases and J dropped 0 bases, with 8 bases sitting between them. The CDR3 sequence is CASSYSGSTDTQYF. CDR3 nucleotides: TGTGCCAGCAGTTATAGCGGAAGCACAGATACGCAGTATTTT.

The chain uses TRBV10-1 and TRBJ2-1; 10 bases match TRBD2. Germline V gene data show CDR1 as WNHNN and CDR2 as SYGVQD (reference sequence). V dropped 4 bases and J dropped 8; count of bases not matched to a gene: 8. The CDR3 length is 15 residues. CDR3 DNA: TGCGCCAGCAGTGGAAGAGCGGGAGGGCCATATGAGCAGTTCTTC. Its protein product is CASSGRAGGPYEQFF.

This chain uses TRBV18 with TRBJ2-5; no firm D call. Trimming shortened V by 2 bases and J by 5 bases, and 9 bases separated the two germline ends. The length of the CDR3 is 13 residues. Looked up from germline, CDR1 is KGHSH and CDR2 is LQKENI. As DNA, the CDR3 is TGTGCCAGCTCACCAGCGATGTCGGAGACCCAGTACTTC. This sequence encodes CASSPAMSETQYF.

The V call is TRBV6-6, the J call TRBJ2-5, with TRBD1 matching over 9 bases. This CDR3 is 15 amino acids long. Germline CDR1 MNHNY, CDR2 SVGAGI (reference sequence). V gave up 6 bases and J gave up 4 bases; unmatched junction bases: 9. The CDR3 is CASSPRDRAAETQYF. In DNA form, the CDR3 reads TGTGCCAGCAGCCCCCGGGACAGGGCAGCAGAGACCCAGTACTTC.

The V and J genes are TRBV9 and TRBJ1-3, with 7 bases matching TRBD1. CDR3 length equals 16 residues. The V and J ends lost 5 bases and 2 bases, in that order; junction bases with no gene match: 10. CDR1 SGDLS and CDR2 YYNGEE come from the germline V gene. In DNA form, the CDR3 reads TGTGCCAGCAGTGAAAACCCCGGGACAGCTGGAAACACCATATATTTT. Protein sequence: CASSENPGTAGNTIYF.

This clone showed up just once. The V and J genes are TRBV5-1 and TRBJ2-3, with 8 bases aligning to TRBD1. V dropped 6 bases and J dropped 0; count of bases not matched to a gene: 3. Germline V gene sequence: CDR1 SGHRS, CDR2 YFSETQ. CDR3 length: 14 amino acids. CDR3 residues: CASTTGGSTDTQYF. In nucleotides, the CDR3 is TGCGCCAGCACCACAGGGGGGAGCACAGATACGCAGTATTTT.

The chain links TRBV2 to TRBJ1-3, with D uncertain. CDR3 length: 13 amino acids. The V end lost 7 bases, the J end lost 1 base, and 8 bases lay between the germline ends. CDR1 and CDR2 (germline): SNHLY, FYNNEI. CDR3 residues: CASTEVSGNTIYF. The CDR3 nucleotides are TGTGCCAGCACAGAGGTATCTGGAAACACCATATATTTT.

The rearrangement uses TRBV25-1 and TRBJ1-5; 8 bases line up with TRBD1. The V gene end was trimmed by 4 bases and the J gene end by 4 bases; junction bases not matched to a gene: 9. Germline V gene sequence: CDR1 MGHDK, CDR2 SYGVNS. The CDR3 contains 16 residues. The DNA for the CDR3 is TGTGCCAGCAGTGCGGGCGGGACAGGCCTAAATCAGCCCCAGCATTTT. Its protein product is CASSAGGTGLNQPQHF.

V and J are TRBV5-1 and TRBJ2-1, with 13 nucleotides matching TRBD2. CDR3 length equals 15 residues. J gave up 10 bases and V 1 base, and 5 bases lay outside the gene matches. Per germline, CDR1 SGHRS and CDR2 YFSETQ. CDR3 in amino acids: CASSLQTSGGSEQFF. CDR3 bases: TGCGCCAGCAGCTTGCAGACTAGCGGGGGGAGCGAGCAGTTCTTC.

DNA of the CDR3: TGTGCCAGCACCCCCGGAGACCAAGAGACCCAGTACTTC. Protein sequence: CASTPGDQETQYF. The chain has TRBV28 and TRBJ2-5; D ambiguous. CDR1 and CDR2 from the germline V gene are MDHEN and SYDVKM. The CDR3 extends over 13 amino acids. Trimming took 7 bases from V and 0 from J, leaving 9 bases between them.

The chain combines TRBV5-1 with TRBJ2-3; D not resolved. Between the trimmed V and J ends, which lost 0 bases and 5 bases, there was a span of 10 bases. Germline V gene data show CDR1 as SGHRS and CDR2 as YFSETQ. CDR3 length: 14 amino acids. The CDR3 is CASSLAGSRDTQYF. DNA of the CDR3: TGCGCCAGCAGCTTGGCCGGGTCGAGAGATACGCAGTATTTT.

V is TRBV7-9 and J is TRBJ2-7; D is possibly TRBD2 (7 bases). Germline V lookup: CDR1 SEHNR, CDR2 FQNEAQ (reference sequence). The V end was cut by 5 bases, the J end by 2 bases, with 19 bases between. The CDR3 spans 16 residues. In DNA form, the CDR3 reads TGTGCCAGCAGCATCTCCCAAGGGGGGGCTACCTACGAGCAGTACTTC. Amino acids: CASSISQGGATYEQYF.

V gene TRBV5-6 combines with J gene TRBJ2-5; no definite D call. Germline-derived CDR1 and CDR2 are SGHDT and YYEEEE. This CDR3 is 14 amino acids long. V lost 2 bases to trimming and J lost 3 bases, with 11 bases between them. The CDR3 reads CASSFRMPKETQYF. CDR3 in DNA: TGTGCCAGCAGCTTTCGTATGCCTAAAGAGACCCAGTACTTC.

V and J are TRBV19 and TRBJ2-2; 7 bases are a match to TRBD1. V was clipped by 10 bases and J by 0 bases; unmatched bases: 8. CDR3 size: 15 residues. The germline V gene has CDR1 LNHDA and CDR2 SQIVND (reference sequence). The CDR3 spells CATSPGTANTGELFF. The DNA of the CDR3 is TGTGCCACTTCTCCCGGGACAGCGAACACCGGGGAGCTGTTTTTT.

The CDR3 region is CASSPPDRINSPLHF. In DNA form, the CDR3 reads TGTGCCAGCTCCCCTCCGGACAGGATTAATTCACCCCTCCACTTT. The chain uses TRBV18 and TRBJ1-6; TRBD1 matches at 7 bases. Germline V lookup: CDR1 KGHSH, CDR2 LQKENI. The CDR3 spans 15 residues. Trimming took 6 bases from V and 6 from J; bases not matched to a gene: 8.

V is TRBV7-6 and J is TRBJ2-1; maybe TRBD1 (7 bases). The CDR3 is 15 residues long. Germline CDR1 SGHVS, CDR2 FNYEAQ. Trimming stripped 5 bases from V and 4 bases from J, with 15 bases between. The chain's CDR3 is CASSAGQPLYNEQFF. The CDR3 coding sequence is TGTGCCAGCAGCGCGGGACAGCCCCTATACAATGAGCAGTTCTTC.

The chain has TRBV19 and TRBJ2-1, with unresolved D. V lost 2 bases and J 5 bases, leaving 7 bases between the germline ends. This CDR3 has 13 residues. Germline CDR1 reads LNHDA; CDR2 reads SQIVND (reference sequence). The CDR3: CASSIRRHNEQFF. CDR3 nucleotides: TGTGCCAGTAGTATAAGGAGACACAATGAGCAGTTCTTC.

The rearrangement links TRBV13 to TRBJ2-1; 14 nucleotides match TRBD2. The V segment lost 5 bases and the J segment 5 bases; nucleotides outside the gene matches: 11. This CDR3 has 18 residues. Germline lookup yields CDR1 PRHDT and CDR2 FYEKMQ (reference sequence). The CDR3 DNA is TGTGCCAGCAGCACGGCGGGGACTAGCGGGAGATTCCACAATGAGCAGTTCTTC. It is translated as CASSTAGTSGRFHNEQFF.